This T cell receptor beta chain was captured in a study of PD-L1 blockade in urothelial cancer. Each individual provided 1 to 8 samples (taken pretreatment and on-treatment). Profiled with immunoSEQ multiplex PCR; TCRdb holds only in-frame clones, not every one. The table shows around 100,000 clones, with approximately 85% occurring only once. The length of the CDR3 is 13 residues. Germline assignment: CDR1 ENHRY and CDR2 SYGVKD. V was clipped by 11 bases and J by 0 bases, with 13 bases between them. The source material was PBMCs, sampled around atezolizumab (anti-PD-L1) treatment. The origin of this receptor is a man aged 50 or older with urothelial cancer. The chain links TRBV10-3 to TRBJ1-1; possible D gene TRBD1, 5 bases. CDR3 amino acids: CAAGGGVNTEAFF. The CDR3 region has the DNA TGTGCCGCAGGAGGAGGGGTGAACACTGAAGCTTTCTTT.